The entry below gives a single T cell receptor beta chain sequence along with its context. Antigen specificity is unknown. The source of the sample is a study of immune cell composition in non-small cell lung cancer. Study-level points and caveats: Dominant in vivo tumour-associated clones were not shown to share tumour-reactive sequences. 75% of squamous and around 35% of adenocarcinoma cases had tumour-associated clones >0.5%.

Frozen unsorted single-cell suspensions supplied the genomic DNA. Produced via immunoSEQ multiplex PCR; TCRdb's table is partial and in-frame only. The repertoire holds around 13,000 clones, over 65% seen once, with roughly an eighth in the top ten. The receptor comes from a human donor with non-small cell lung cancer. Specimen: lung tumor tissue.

The CDR3, as DNA: TGTGCCAGCACCCTCGGGGTACGGAACACCGGGGAGCTGTTTTTT. It codes for CASTLGVRNTGELFF. This rearrangement joins TRBV7-9 to TRBJ2-2; perhaps TRBD2 as D (5 bases). CDR3 length: 15 residues. The germline V gene encodes CDR1 SEHNR and CDR2 FQNEAQ (reference sequence). Trimming cost V 7 bases and J 1 base, with 13 bases left between them. Using reference TRBV7-9 and TRBJ2-2 for the parts outside the CDR3, the full variable domain is DTGVSQNPRHKITKRGQNVTFRCDPISEHNRLYWYRQTLGQGPEFLTYFQNEAQLEKSRLLSDRFSAERPKGSFSTLEIQRTEQGDSAMYLCASTLGVRNTGELFFGEGSRLTVL.